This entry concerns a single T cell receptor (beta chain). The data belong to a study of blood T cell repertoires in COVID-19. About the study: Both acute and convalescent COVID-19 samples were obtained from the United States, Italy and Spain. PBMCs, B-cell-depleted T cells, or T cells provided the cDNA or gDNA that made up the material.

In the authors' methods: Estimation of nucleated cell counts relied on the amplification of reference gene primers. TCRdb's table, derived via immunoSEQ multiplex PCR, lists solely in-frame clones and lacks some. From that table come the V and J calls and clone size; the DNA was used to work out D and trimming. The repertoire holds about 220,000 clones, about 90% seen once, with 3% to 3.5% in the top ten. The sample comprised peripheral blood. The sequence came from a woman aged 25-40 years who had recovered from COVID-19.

CDR3 DNA: TGTGCCAGCAGCCAAGATAGGACAGCTGAAGCTTTCTTT. Residues: CASSQDRTAEAFF. V gene TRBV3-1 (or the pseudogene TRBV3-2) combines with J gene TRBJ1-1, with a possible D match to TRBD1 (6 bases). CDR3 length: 13 residues. The V end was cut by 0 bases, the J end by 6 bases, with 8 bases between. The germline V gene has CDR1 LGHDT and CDR2 YNNKEL (reference sequence).